The next 5 T cell receptor beta chains were all read from a single sample in a study of cytotoxic CD8 clonotypes in ibrutinib-treated CLL. Libraries were prepared by immunoSEQ multiplex PCR; TCRdb keeps only in-frame clonotypes and omits some of them. Here the sample spans 110,000 to 150,000 clones, about 80% being singletons. The sample in question was PBMCs, obtained after 24 months of ibrutinib treatment. The receptors were sampled from a human donor with chronic lymphocytic leukemia.

This clone was observed a few times. The rearrangement uses TRBV5-1 and TRBJ2-1; TRBD1 or TRBD2 may be the D gene (5 bases each). The germline V gene has CDR1 SGHRS and CDR2 YFSETQ. With 4 bases removed from V and 0 bases from J, the gap between germline ends came to 17 bases. The CDR3 loop spans 17 amino acids. CDR3 nucleotides: TGCGCCAGCAGCCCCCGGGGAAGGGGCAGCTCCTACAATGAGCAGTTCTTC. The encoded protein is CASSPRGRGSSYNEQFF.

This chain joins TRBV7-2 and TRBJ2-7; TRBD2 matches 8 bases. The CDR3 is 15 residues long. Germline V lookup: CDR1 SGHTA, CDR2 FQGNSA. V lost 4 bases and J lost 0; bases outside the gene matches: 5. The CDR3: CASSYIAGNSYEQYF. For the CDR3, the DNA is TGTGCCAGCAGCTATATAGCGGGGAACTCCTACGAGCAGTACTTC.

The chain employs TRBV10-3 and TRBJ1-4, with 7 bases identical to TRBD1. With 0 bases clipped from V and 4 bases from J, the junction kept 5 bases outside the gene matches. Germline V gene lookup returns CDR1 ENHRY and CDR2 SYGVKD. The CDR3 totals 16 residues. In DNA, the CDR3 is TGTGCCATCAGTGAGTCAGCGGCAGGGGGTAATGAAAAACTGTTTTTT. Its translation: CAISESAAGGNEKLFF.

This chain links TRBV5-8 with TRBJ2-1; D is uncertain. The CDR3 runs 11 residues. Trimming stripped 7 bases from V and 7 bases from J, with 9 bases between. Germline CDR1 SGHTS, CDR2 YDEGEE. The CDR3 spells CASESWNEQFF. As DNA, the CDR3 is TGTGCCAGCGAAAGTTGGAATGAGCAGTTCTTC.

Details on this clone: This clone may be a read error of a much larger clone one base away. The chain joins TRBV5-6 to TRBJ2-3; no clear D. Germline V lookup: CDR1 SGHDT, CDR2 YYEEEE. Trimming stripped 0 bases from V and 5 bases from J, with 1 base between. The CDR3 is 11 residues long. In DNA form, the CDR3 reads TGTGCCAGCAGCTTGGGAGATACGCAGTATTTT. Translated, it gives CASSLGDTQYF. Supplemented by reference TRBV5-6 and TRBJ2-3, the full variable domain reads DAGVTQSPTHLIKTRGQQVTLRCSPKSGHDTVSWYQQALGQGPQFIFQYYEEEERQRGNFPDRFSGHQFPNYSSELNVNALLLGDSALYLCASSLGDTQYFGPGTRLTVL.